This TCR beta chain was obtained from a study of cytomegalovirus exposure and HLA in healthy donors. Study information: Within an early data release were around 80 million unique TCRs drawn from HLA-typed donors. The study, taken as a whole, reports: HLA restriction was apparent for most CMV-associated TCR beta chains in a later analysis. Productive status was seen about 90% or about 30% of the time for most TCR beta V segments in an earlier analysis. A list of around 160 TCR beta chains associated with cytomegalovirus was given.

This clone is a singleton in its sample. What it recognizes is unknown. The PCR contained 60 Vbeta and 13 Jbeta primers. The assay was immunoSEQ multiplex PCR, and TCRdb's table has in-frame clones only and misses some. The sample yields fewer than 200,000 clones, around 86% seen once. Trimming removed 1 base from V and 4 bases from J; junction bases left unmatched: 13. This CDR3 spans 19 amino acids. CDR1 and CDR2 (germline): MGHRA, YSYEKL. Source material: PBMCs. This TCR came from a human donor in good health. The gene calls are TRBV4-1 and TRBJ1-2, with 12 bases that match TRBD1. CDR3 nucleotide sequence: TGCGCCAGCAGCCAAGGGGGGGACAGGGGGCTCCGAACCTCCTATGGCTACACCTTC. Encoded protein: CASSQGGDRGLRTSYGYTF.